This is a list of T cell receptor beta chains from one sample in a study of vaccination and CD4 T cells after COVID-19. No antigen has been identified for these receptors. From the PCR reads, TCRdb called clonotypes with MiXCR, one entry per CDR3 protein. The sample records 15,000 to 25,000 distinct CDR3 sequences, about 44% being singletons. The sequenced sample was CD4+ T cells from blood, cultured in vitro, obtained before SARS-CoV-2 vaccination. The source of these receptors is a human donor who had recovered from COVID-19. CDR3s include the opening cysteine and the closing phenylalanine or tryptophan. D genes are given only for firm matches. Clone size appears in some rows only: once, few, many, or a class for an expanded clone.

d_gene	j_gene	len	v_gene	abundance	CDR3aa	CDR3nt
TRBD1	TRBJ1-5	17	TRBV19	NA	CATTEDRGGRGNQPQHF	TGTGCCACTACGGAGGACAGGGGCGGTAGGGGCAATCAGCCCCAGCATTTT
NA	TRBJ2-3	15	TRBV10-3	NA	CAISPAGPSTDTQYF	TGTGCCATCAGTCCGGCGGGCCCTAGCACAGATACGCAGTATTTT
TRBD2	TRBJ2-1	16	TRBV7-9	NA	CASSPRSGSWHNEQFF	TGTGCCAGCAGCCCCCGAAGCGGGAGTTGGCATAATGAGCAGTTCTTC
NA	TRBJ1-1	15	TRBV6-5	NA	CASSYGTAGGTEAFF	TGTGCCAGCAGTTACGGAACTGCGGGGGGCACTGAAGCTTTCTTT
NA	TRBJ1-4	14	TRBV6-1	NA	CASSLRDGYEKLFF	TGTGCCAGCAGTCTCCGGGACGGTTATGAAAAACTGTTTTTT
TRBD2	TRBJ2-5	14	TRBV20-1	NA	CSASREGVGETQYF	TGCAGTGCTAGTCGGGAGGGGGTTGGGGAGACCCAGTACTTC
NA	TRBJ2-7	15	TRBV27	NA	CASRSPQVGTSEQYF	TGTGCCAGCAGATCCCCACAAGTCGGGACAAGCGAGCAGTACTTC
NA	TRBJ1-5	15	TRBV7-2	few	CASSLERRGGQPQHF	TGTGCCAGCAGCTTAGAAAGACGGGGCGGGCAGCCCCAGCATTTT
TRBD1	TRBJ1-6	15	TRBV5-1	NA	CASSSDSGGNSPLHF	TGCGCCAGCAGCTCGGACTCAGGGGGTAATTCACCCCTCCACTTT
NA	TRBJ2-6	17	TRBV7-2	NA	CASSPGRWGSGANVLTF	TGTGCCAGCAGCCCAGGCCGATGGGGCTCTGGGGCCAACGTCCTGACTTTC
NA	TRBJ2-5	15	TRBV6-1	few	CASSRDGELQETQYF	TGTGCCAGTTCCCGGGACGGGGAATTACAAGAGACCCAGTACTTC
TRBD1	TRBJ1-6	17	TRBV6-1	NA	CASSEYGRGPDNSPLHF	TGTGCCAGCAGTGAATACGGCAGGGGGCCGGATAATTCACCCCTCCACTTT
TRBD1	TRBJ1-1	15	TRBV11-3	NA	CASSSTGAENTEAFF	TGTGCCAGCAGCTCGACAGGGGCCGAAAACACTGAAGCTTTCTTT
NA	TRBJ1-6	15	TRBV20-1	few	CSAQSRAGAVSPLHF	TGCAGTGCTCAGAGTAGGGCGGGGGCAGTTTCACCCCTCCACTTT
TRBD1	TRBJ1-1	16	TRBV7-2	NA	CASSLAPAGGGTEAFF	TGTGCCAGCAGCTTAGCTCCGGCAGGGGGAGGTACTGAAGCTTTCTTT
NA	TRBJ2-2	12	TRBV25-1	NA	CASRRDTGELFF	TGTGCCAGCAGAAGGGACACCGGGGAGCTGTTTTTT
NA	TRBJ2-2	16	TRBV7-9	NA	CASSLIWGQTTGELFF	TGTGCCAGCAGCTTAATTTGGGGGCAGACCACCGGGGAGCTGTTTTTT
TRBD2	TRBJ2-5	17	TRBV19	NA	CASSTRTSGKLGETQYF	TGTGCCAGTAGTACTCGGACTAGCGGGAAGTTGGGGGAGACCCAGTACTTC
NA	TRBJ1-1	15	TRBV6-5	NA	CASSYSPLMNTEAFF	TGTGCCAGCAGTTACTCACCCCTTATGAACACTGAAGCTTTCTTT
NA	TRBJ1-2	13	TRBV29-1	NA	CSVDLGQLGGYTF	TGCAGCGTTGACCTAGGACAGCTGGGGGGCTACACCTTC